This T cell receptor beta chain originates from a study of technical replicates of blood from several donors. The data were produced by immunoSEQ multiplex PCR, yet TCRdb's version contains in-frame clones alone and is incomplete. The sample shows tens of thousands of clones, roughly nine tenths of them seen only once. The CDR3 covers 16 residues. The V gene's germline CDR1 is SGHDN and CDR2 FVKESK. The junction had 5 bases not matched to a gene; V was cut back by 0 bases and J by 3 bases. The chain uses TRBV14 and TRBJ1-1; 9 bases fit TRBD1. The TCR was taken from a human donor in good health. Some clones in this sample may be carry-over from other donors' samples. Input material: PBMCs. DNA of the CDR3: TGTGCCAGCAGCCAAGAACGGACAGGGGCTGACACTGAAGCTTTCTTT. It encodes CASSQERTGADTEAFF.